The 17 T cell receptor beta chains reported below all come from one sample, sequenced in a study of blood T cell repertoires in COVID-19. Method: immunoSEQ multiplex PCR; TCRdb's copy keeps in-frame clones and lacks some. The repertoire includes approximately 310,000 clones, 89% of them detected once, and 4.5% to 6.5% sits in the top ten. The sequencing sample was made of PBMCs or T cells enriched from blood (not recorded which). Receptor source: a man between 60 and 75 years old who had recovered from COVID-19.

This clone was recorded only once. V gene TRBV19 combines with J gene TRBJ2-6, with 8 bases aligning to TRBD1. Germline assignment: CDR1 LNHDA and CDR2 SQIVND (reference sequence). With V trimmed by 5 bases and J by 3 bases, 9 bases remained unmatched. This CDR3 region has 17 residues. CDR3 sequence reads: CASSGRTGQGGANVLTF. In nucleotides, the CDR3 is TGTGCCAGTAGTGGCAGGACAGGGCAGGGTGGGGCCAACGTCCTGACTTTC.

The chain recombines TRBV3-1 (or the pseudogene TRBV3-2) with TRBJ2-7; tentative D call: TRBD2 (6 bases). This CDR3 region has 14 residues. Germline V gene sequence: CDR1 LGHDT, CDR2 YNNKEL (reference sequence). V gave up 3 bases and J gave up 3 bases, with 12 bases separating them. CDR3 nucleotides: TGTGCCAGCAGCCAGGGGTGGAGGGGCTACGAGCAGTACTTC. This gives the protein CASSQGWRGYEQYF.

The chain combines TRBV7-9 with TRBJ1-1; TRBD1 agrees at 7 bases. Trimming cost V 5 bases and J 0 bases; bases outside gene matches: 18. This CDR3 comprises 19 residues. Germline lookup yields CDR1 SEHNR and CDR2 FQNEAQ (reference sequence). CDR3: CASSRLRGTALYMNTEAFF. CDR3 DNA: TGTGCCAGCAGCCGACTTAGAGGGACAGCCCTATACATGAACACTGAAGCTTTCTTT.

The rearrangement joins TRBV5-1 to TRBJ2-2; 13 nucleotides line up with TRBD2. The CDR3 sequence is 16 residues long. From germline, CDR1 is SGHRS and CDR2 YFSETQ. V lost 1 base to trimming and J lost 3 bases; unmatched junction nucleotides: 0. CDR3 DNA sequence: TGCGCCAGCAGCTTGACTAGCGGGAGGGACACCGGGGAGCTGTTTTTT. Protein: CASSLTSGRDTGELFF.

The rearrangement joins TRBV11-2 to TRBJ2-5; 10 bases agree with TRBD1. This CDR3 contains 16 residues. Germline trimming cut 3 bases from V and 5 bases from J; bases unmatched to any gene: 9. CDR1 and CDR2 from the germline V gene are SGHAT and FQNNGV. For the CDR3, the DNA is TGTGCCAGCAGCTTGGTGCCGGGACAGGGGCCCGAGACCCAGTACTTC. Its translation is CASSLVPGQGPETQYF. The full variable domain, its missing parts supplied by reference TRBV11-2 and TRBJ2-5, is EAGVAQSPRYKIIEKRQSVAFWCNPISGHATLYWYQQILGQGPKLLIQFQNNGVVDDSQLPKDRFSAERLKGVDSTLKIQPAKLEDSAVYLCASSLVPGQGPETQYFGPGTRLLVL.

The rearrangement uses TRBV23-1 and TRBJ2-1; 7 nucleotides agree with TRBD2. TRBV23-1 counts as an open reading frame of uncertain function. The CDR3 consists of 15 residues. The V gene end was trimmed by 5 bases and the J gene end by 4 bases; junction bases not matched to a gene: 8. The CDR3 DNA sequence: TGCGCCAGCAGTTCGGGAGGAGGTGGGTACAATGAGCAGTTCTTC. This codes for CASSSGGGGYNEQFF.

This rearrangement joins TRBV5-1 to TRBJ2-2; no clear D gene. Trimming removed 0 bases from V and 6 bases from J, with 6 bases in between. The CDR3 runs 13 residues. Germline V lookup: CDR1 SGHRS, CDR2 YFSETQ. CDR3 region: CASSLVLAGELFF. In DNA, the CDR3 is TGCGCCAGCAGCTTGGTTCTAGCCGGGGAGCTGTTTTTT.

This clone showed up just a few times. The chain has TRBV5-6 and TRBJ1-1, with D perhaps matching TRBD1 (5 bases). The CDR3 consists of 16 residues. Trimming took off 0 bases at V and 3 bases at J, with 15 bases between the two ends. Per the germline V gene, CDR1 is SGHDT and CDR2 is YYEEEE. CDR3 sequence (DNA): TGTGCCAGCAGCTTGGAGGGGTCGTCGTGGTACACTGAAGCTTTCTTT. This translates into CASSLEGSSWYTEAFF.

This clone was counted only a few times. The chain links TRBV6-4 to TRBJ2-1; 12 bases line up with TRBD2. Germline V gene data show CDR1 as MRHNA and CDR2 as SNTAGT. CDR3 length: 17 amino acids. The junction had 9 bases not matched to a gene; V was cut back by 5 bases and J by 4 bases. CDR3 nucleotides: TGTGCCAGCAGTTTATTCGGGACTAGCGGGCCATACAATGAGCAGTTCTTC. Protein product: CASSLFGTSGPYNEQFF.

The chain combines TRBV7-9 with TRBJ2-5, with unresolved D. CDR3 length equals 15 residues. Germline-derived CDR1 and CDR2 are SEHNR and FQNEAQ (reference sequence). Trimming removed 5 bases at V and 4 bases at J, with 17 bases between. As DNA, the CDR3 is TGTGCCAGCAGCCGAACGGCGCGGTCGAGAGAGACCCAGTACTTC. Residues: CASSRTARSRETQYF.

This clone was detected only a few times. This chain links TRBV27 with TRBJ2-2, with TRBD2 matching 10 bases. CDR1 and CDR2 from the germline V gene are MNHEY and SMNVEV (reference sequence). The CDR3 runs 17 residues. V was clipped by 3 bases and J by 3 bases; unmatched bases: 7. The CDR3, as DNA: TGTGCCAGCAGTTTTTCGCTAGCGGGAGTTGACACCGGGGAGCTGTTTTTT. This gives the protein CASSFSLAGVDTGELFF.

The rearrangement uses TRBV7-2 and TRBJ2-1, with no clear D. The CDR3 is 16 residues long. Trimming shortened V by 5 bases and J by 0 bases, and 14 bases separated the two germline ends. Per the germline V gene, CDR1 is SGHTA and CDR2 is FQGNSA. CDR3 protein: CASSAQRLSSYNEQFF. The CDR3 DNA sequence: TGTGCCAGCAGCGCGCAACGGTTGAGCTCCTACAATGAGCAGTTCTTC.

CDR3 loop: CASSHRDSYEQYF. The CDR3 nucleotides are TGTGCCAGCAGTCACCGGGACAGTTACGAGCAGTACTTC. This chain links TRBV12-3 or TRBV12-4 with TRBJ2-7; TRBD1 aligns across 7 bases. CDR3 size: 13 residues. Trimming took 5 bases from V and 4 from J; bases not matched to a gene: 5.

The J gene is TRBJ1-5, the V gene TRBV19, with unresolved D. The germline V gene has CDR1 LNHDA and CDR2 SQIVND (reference sequence). Trimming shortened V by 5 bases and J by 3 bases, and 8 bases separated the two germline ends. The CDR3 has 13 residues. CDR3 in amino acids: CASSVDFNQPQHF. For the CDR3, the DNA is TGTGCCAGTAGTGTGGACTTCAATCAGCCCCAGCATTTT.

This clone has more than one count but fewer than ten. The V call is TRBV9, the J call TRBJ1-1, with 7 bases identical to TRBD1. V trimming: 3 bases; J trimming: 6 bases; junction bases outside the gene matches: 8. CDR3 length equals 14 residues. Germline V gene lookup returns CDR1 SGDLS and CDR2 YYNGEE. The DNA for the CDR3 is TGTGCCAGCAGCGCTAAGGGACAGTATTCTGAAGCTTTCTTT. The encoded protein is CASSAKGQYSEAFF.

Turning to this clone: One end of the junction is discordant with germline, which a read error may explain. CDR3 residues: CASSLEASGMGEQYF. The CDR3 DNA follows: TGTGCTAGCAGCTTAGAGGCTAGCGGGATGGGTGAGCAGTACTTC. The rearrangement joins TRBV7-7 to TRBJ2-7; 9 nucleotides align to TRBD2. Germline-derived CDR1 and CDR2 are SSHAT and FNYEAQ (reference sequence). The CDR3 covers 15 residues. The variable domain in full, completed from reference TRBV7-7 and TRBJ2-7, reads GAGVSQSPRYKVTKRGQDVTLRCDPISSHATLYWYQQALGQGPEFLTYFNYEAQPDKSGLPSDRFSAERPEGSISTLTIQRTEQRDSAMYRCASSLEASGMGEQYFGPGTRLTVT.

The chain links TRBV27 to TRBJ2-5; TRBD1 matches at 10 bases. The CDR3 has 21 residues. Germline CDR1 is MNHEY and CDR2 is SMNVEV (reference sequence). The junction had 24 bases not matched to a gene; V was cut back by 6 bases and J by 2 bases. CDR3 in DNA: TGTGCCAGCAGCCACACGGGTGGGGGGCGACAGGGGGCCTCCGAGCAAGAGACCCAGTACTTC. It is translated as CASSHTGGGRQGASEQETQYF.